These T cell receptor beta chains were read from a single sample in a study of post-analysis software for immune sequencing data. A single record per CDR3 protein comes from TCRdb applying MiXCR to the PCR reads. The sample comprises more than 350,000 distinct CDR3 sequences, 30% to 45% of which are singletons, and 7.5% to 8.5% rests with the top ten. The sample consisted of blood. The receptors stem from a girl aged 2 to 10 with multiple sclerosis. Both conserved end residues are part of each CDR3. D genes are given only for firm matches. Some rows mark clone size as missing; the rest say once, few, many or name a class of expanded clone.

size,length,V,D,J,CDR3,DNA
-,14,TRBV29-1,-,TRBJ2-7,CSAGLGEDSYEQYF,TGCAGCGCTGGATTGGGGGAGGACTCCTACGAGCAGTACTTC
few,16,TRBV6-5,-,TRBJ2-1,CASSPRGTSSYNEQFF,TGTGCCAGCAGTCCCCGCGGGACAAGCTCCTACAATGAGCAGTTCTTC
few,14,TRBV7-6,TRBD1,TRBJ1-2,CASSLNRGYYGYTF,TGTGCCAGCAGCTTGAACAGGGGGTACTATGGCTACACCTTC
-,12,TRBV12-3/TRBV12-4,-,TRBJ1-6,CASRAFASPLHF,TGTGCCAGCAGGGCTTTTGCTTCACCCCTCCACTTT
once,17,TRBV7-8,TRBD2,TRBJ2-3,CASSLAPLAVGTDTQYF,TGTGCCAGCAGCTTAGCGCCCCTAGCGGTGGGCACAGATACGCAGTATTTT
-,16,TRBV24-1,-,TRBJ2-1,CATSVTGRSIHNEQFF,TGTGCCACCAGTGTCACCGGGAGATCTATACACAATGAGCAGTTCTTC
-,13,TRBV5-6,-,TRBJ2-7,CASSLFRGNEQYF,TGTGCCAGCAGCTTATTTAGGGGGAACGAGCAGTACTTC
-,17,TRBV4-2,-,TRBJ1-5,CASSQADRDIRSQPQHF,TGTGCCAGCAGCCAAGCGGATCGGGACATTAGGTCCCAGCCCCAGCATTTT
few,14,TRBV7-3,-,TRBJ2-3,CASSVRGPRDTQYF,TGTGCCAGCAGCGTAAGGGGACCTAGAGATACGCAGTATTTT
few,14,TRBV5-1,TRBD2,TRBJ2-3,CASSLAVSTDTQYF,TGTGCCAGCAGCCTAGCGGTTAGCACAGATACGCAGTATTTT
-,13,TRBV28,-,TRBJ2-7,CASIRGGLHEQYF,TGTGCCAGCATCAGGGGGGGCCTTCACGAGCAGTACTTC